Described below is a single T cell receptor (beta chain) sequence and its context. Germline values: CDR1 MGHRA, CDR2 YSYEKL. The CDR3 is 11 amino acids. The V end was cut by 0 bases, the J end by 15 bases, with 9 bases between. This record comes from a study of Ad26.COV2.S vaccination and SARS-CoV-2 variants. Clones were read by immunoSEQ multiplex PCR, and TCRdb kept only the in-frame ones, dropping some. This table holds around 170,000 clones, approximately 90% found once. The TCR comes from a human donor who had recovered from COVID-19. This sample comprised peripheral blood, obtained after recovery from COVID-19. The chain has TRBV4-1 and TRBJ2-1; no reliable D call. CDR3 region: CASSQDGWTFF. In DNA form, the CDR3 reads TGCGCCAGCAGCCAAGATGGCTGGACGTTCTTC.